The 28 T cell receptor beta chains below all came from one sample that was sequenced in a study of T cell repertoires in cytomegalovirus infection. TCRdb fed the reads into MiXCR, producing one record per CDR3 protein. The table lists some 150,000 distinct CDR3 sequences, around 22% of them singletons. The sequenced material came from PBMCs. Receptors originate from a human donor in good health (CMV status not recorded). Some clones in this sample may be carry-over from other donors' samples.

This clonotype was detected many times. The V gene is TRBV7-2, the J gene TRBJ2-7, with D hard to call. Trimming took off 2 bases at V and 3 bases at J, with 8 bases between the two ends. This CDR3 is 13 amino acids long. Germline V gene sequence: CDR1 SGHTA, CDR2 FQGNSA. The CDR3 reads CASSLKTGYEQYF. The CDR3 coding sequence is TGTGCCAGCAGCTTAAAAACGGGCTACGAGCAGTACTTC.

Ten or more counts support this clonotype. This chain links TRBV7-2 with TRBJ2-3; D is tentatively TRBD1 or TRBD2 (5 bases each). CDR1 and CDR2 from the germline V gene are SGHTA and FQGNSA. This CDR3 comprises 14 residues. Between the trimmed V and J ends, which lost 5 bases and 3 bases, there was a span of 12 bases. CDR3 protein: CASSPGTMTDTQYF. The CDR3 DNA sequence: TGTGCCAGCAGCCCAGGGACGATGACAGATACGCAGTATTTT.

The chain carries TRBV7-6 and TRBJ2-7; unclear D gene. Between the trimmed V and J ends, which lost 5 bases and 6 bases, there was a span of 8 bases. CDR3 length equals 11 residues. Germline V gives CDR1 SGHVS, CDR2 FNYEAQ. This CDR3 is CASSLDGEQYF. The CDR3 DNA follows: TGTGCCAGCAGCCTAGATGGCGAGCAGTACTTC.

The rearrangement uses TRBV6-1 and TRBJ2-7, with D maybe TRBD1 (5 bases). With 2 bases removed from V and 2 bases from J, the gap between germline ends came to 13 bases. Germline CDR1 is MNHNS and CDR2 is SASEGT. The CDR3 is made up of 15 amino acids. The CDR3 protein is CASSEQGNLAYEQYF. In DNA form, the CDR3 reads TGTGCCAGCAGTGAACAGGGTAATCTTGCCTACGAGCAGTACTTC.

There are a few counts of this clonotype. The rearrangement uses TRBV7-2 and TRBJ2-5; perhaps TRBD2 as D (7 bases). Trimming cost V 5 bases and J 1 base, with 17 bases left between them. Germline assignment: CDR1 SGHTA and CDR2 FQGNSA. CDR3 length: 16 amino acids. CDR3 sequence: CASSGRGGVGQETQYF. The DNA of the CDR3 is TGTGCCAGCAGCGGGAGGGGGGGGGTGGGCCAAGAGACCCAGTACTTC.

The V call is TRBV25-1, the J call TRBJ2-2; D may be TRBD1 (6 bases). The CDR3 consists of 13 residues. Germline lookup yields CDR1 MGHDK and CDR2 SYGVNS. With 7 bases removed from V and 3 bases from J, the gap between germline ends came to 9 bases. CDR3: CASTGTHTGELFF. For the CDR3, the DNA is TGTGCCAGCACCGGGACACACACCGGGGAGCTGTTTTTT.

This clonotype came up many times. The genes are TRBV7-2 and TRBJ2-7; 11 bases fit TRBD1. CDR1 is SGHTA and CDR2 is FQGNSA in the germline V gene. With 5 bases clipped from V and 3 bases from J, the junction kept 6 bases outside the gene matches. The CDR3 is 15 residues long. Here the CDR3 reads CASSPTGTGGYEQYF. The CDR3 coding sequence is TGTGCCAGCAGCCCTACCGGGACAGGGGGCTACGAGCAGTACTTC.

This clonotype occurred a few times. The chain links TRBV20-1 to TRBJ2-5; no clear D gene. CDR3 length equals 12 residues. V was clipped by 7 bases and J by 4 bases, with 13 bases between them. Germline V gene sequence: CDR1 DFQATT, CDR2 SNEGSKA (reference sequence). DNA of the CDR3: TGCAGTGTGCTCCCCGACGGAGAGACCCAGTACTTC. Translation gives CSVLPDGETQYF.

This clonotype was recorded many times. The CDR3 nucleotides are TGTGCCAGCAGCTCGACCTCCTACGAGCAGTACTTC. Its translation: CASSSTSYEQYF. The gene calls are TRBV28 and TRBJ2-7; D call uncertain. CDR3 length: 12 residues. Looked up from germline, CDR1 is MDHEN and CDR2 is SYDVKM. Trimming stripped 6 bases from V and 0 bases from J, with 6 bases between.

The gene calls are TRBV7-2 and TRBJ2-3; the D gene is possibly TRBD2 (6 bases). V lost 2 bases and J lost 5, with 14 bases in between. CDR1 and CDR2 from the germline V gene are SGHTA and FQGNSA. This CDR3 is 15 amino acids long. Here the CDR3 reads CASSLSLLARDTQYF. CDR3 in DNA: TGTGCCAGCAGCTTATCGTTACTAGCAAGAGATACGCAGTATTTT.

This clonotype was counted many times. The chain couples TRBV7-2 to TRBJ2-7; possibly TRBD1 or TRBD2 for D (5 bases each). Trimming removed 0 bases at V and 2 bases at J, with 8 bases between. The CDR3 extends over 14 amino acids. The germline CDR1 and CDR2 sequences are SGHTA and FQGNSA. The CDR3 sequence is CASSLAWGTYEQYF. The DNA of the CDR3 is TGTGCCAGCAGCTTAGCCTGGGGGACCTACGAGCAGTACTTC.

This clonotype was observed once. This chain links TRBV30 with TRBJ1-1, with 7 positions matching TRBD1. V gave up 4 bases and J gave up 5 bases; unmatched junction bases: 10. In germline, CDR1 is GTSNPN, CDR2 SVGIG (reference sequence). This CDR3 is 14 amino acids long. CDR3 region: CAWNPRQGWTEAFF. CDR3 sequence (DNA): TGTGCCTGGAACCCCCGACAGGGTTGGACTGAAGCTTTCTTT.

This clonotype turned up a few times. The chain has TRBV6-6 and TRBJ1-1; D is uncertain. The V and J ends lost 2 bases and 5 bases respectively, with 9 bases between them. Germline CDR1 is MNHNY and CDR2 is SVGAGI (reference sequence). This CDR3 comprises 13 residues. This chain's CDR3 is CASSYGMGTEAFF. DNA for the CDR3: TGTGCCAGCAGTTACGGAATGGGGACTGAAGCTTTCTTT.

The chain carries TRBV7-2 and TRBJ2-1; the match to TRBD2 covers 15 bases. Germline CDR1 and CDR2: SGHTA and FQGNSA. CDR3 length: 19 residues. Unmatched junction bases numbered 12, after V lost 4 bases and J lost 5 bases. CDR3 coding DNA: TGTGCCAGCAGCTCGATAGGACTAGCGGGGGGGTCAAAGGACAATGAGCAGTTCTTC. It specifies CASSSIGLAGGSKDNEQFF.

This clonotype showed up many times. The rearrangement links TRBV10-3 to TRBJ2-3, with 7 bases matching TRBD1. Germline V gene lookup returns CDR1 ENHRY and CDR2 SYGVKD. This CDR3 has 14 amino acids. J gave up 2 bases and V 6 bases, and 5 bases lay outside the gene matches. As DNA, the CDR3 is TGTGCCATCAGCGATACAGGGGCCACAGATACGCAGTATTTT. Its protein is CAISDTGATDTQYF.

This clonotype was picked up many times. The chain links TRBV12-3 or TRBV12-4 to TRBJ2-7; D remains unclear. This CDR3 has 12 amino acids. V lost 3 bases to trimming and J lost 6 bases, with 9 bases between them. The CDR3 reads CASSLFGSEQYF. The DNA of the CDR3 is TGTGCCAGCAGTTTGTTCGGATCCGAGCAGTACTTC.

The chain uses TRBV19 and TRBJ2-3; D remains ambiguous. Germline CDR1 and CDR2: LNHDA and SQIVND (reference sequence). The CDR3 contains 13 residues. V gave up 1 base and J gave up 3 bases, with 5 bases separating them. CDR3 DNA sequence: TGTGCCAGTAGTATAGGCGGAACAGATACGCAGTATTTT. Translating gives CASSIGGTDTQYF.

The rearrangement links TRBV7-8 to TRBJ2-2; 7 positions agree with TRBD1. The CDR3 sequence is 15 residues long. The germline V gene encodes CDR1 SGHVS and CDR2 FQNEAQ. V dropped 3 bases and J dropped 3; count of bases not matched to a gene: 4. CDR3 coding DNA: TGTGCCAGCAGCTTGCTTGACAGGGACACCGGGGAGCTGTTTTTT. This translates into CASSLLDRDTGELFF. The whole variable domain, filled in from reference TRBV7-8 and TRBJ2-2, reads GAGVSQSPRYKVAKRGQDVALRCDPISGHVSLFWYQQALGQGPEFLTYFQNEAQLDKSGLPSDRFFAERPEGSVSTLKIQRTQQEDSAVYLCASSLLDRDTGELFFGEGSRLTVL.

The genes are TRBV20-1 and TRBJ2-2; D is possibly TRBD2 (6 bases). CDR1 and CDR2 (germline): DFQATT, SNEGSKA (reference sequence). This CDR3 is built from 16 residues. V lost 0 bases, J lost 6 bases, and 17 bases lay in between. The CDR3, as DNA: TGCAGTGCTAGAGAAACTGGGAGGCCCAGGGCCGGGGAGCTGTTTTTT. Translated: CSARETGRPRAGELFF.

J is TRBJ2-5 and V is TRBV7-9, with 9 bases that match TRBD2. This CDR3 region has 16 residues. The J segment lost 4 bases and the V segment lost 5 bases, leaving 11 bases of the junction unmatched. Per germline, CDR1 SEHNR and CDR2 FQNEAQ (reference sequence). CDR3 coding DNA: TGTGCCAGCAGCACCTGGGCGGGAGGGCTTTCAGAGACCCAGTACTTC. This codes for CASSTWAGGLSETQYF.

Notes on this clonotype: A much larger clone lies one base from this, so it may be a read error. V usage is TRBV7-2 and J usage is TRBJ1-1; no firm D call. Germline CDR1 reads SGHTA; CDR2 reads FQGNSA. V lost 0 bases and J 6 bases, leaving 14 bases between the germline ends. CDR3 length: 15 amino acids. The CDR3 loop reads CTSSLAPRSTAEAFF. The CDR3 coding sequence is TGTACCAGCAGCTTAGCGCCTAGATCTACAGCTGAAGCTTTCTTT. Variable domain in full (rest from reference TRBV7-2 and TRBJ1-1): GAGVSQSPSNKVTEKGKDVELRCDPISGHTALYWYRQSLGQGLEFLIYFQGNSAPDKSGLPSDRFSAERTGGSVSTLTIQRTQQEDSAVYLCTSSLAPRSTAEAFFGQGTRLTVV.

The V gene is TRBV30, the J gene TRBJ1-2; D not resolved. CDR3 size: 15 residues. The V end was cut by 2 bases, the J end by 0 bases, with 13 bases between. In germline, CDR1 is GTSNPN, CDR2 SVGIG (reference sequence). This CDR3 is CAWSPRGRTNYGYTF. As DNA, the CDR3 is TGTGCCTGGAGTCCCCGTGGTAGAACTAACTATGGCTACACCTTC.

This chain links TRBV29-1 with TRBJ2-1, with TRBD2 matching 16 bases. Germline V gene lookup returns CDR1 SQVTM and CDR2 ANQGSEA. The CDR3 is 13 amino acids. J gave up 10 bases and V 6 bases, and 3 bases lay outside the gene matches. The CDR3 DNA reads TGCAGCGTCGGGACTAGCGGGGGGGTGGAGCAGTTCTTC. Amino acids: CSVGTSGGVEQFF.

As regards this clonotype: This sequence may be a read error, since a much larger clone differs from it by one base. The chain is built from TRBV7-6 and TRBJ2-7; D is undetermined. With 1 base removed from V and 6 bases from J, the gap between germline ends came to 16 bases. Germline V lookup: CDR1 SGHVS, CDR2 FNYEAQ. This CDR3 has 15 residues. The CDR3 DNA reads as TGTGCCAGCAGCTTAGGGCCTCCGAGTTCGGGCGAGCAGTACTTC. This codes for CASSLGPPSSGEQYF.

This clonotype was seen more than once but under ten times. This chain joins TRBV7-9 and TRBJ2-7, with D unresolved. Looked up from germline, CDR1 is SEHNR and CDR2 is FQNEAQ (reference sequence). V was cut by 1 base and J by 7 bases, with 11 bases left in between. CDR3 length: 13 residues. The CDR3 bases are TGTGCCAGCAGCTTAGTGGCCGTCGGGGAGCAGTACTTC. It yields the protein CASSLVAVGEQYF.

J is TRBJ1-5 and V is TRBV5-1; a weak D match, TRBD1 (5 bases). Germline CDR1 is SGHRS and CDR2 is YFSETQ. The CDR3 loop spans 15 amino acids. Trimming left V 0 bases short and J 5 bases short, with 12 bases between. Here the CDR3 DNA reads TGCGCCAGCAGCTTGGTGGTGGGACCGGATCAGCCCCAGCATTTT. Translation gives CASSLVVGPDQPQHF.

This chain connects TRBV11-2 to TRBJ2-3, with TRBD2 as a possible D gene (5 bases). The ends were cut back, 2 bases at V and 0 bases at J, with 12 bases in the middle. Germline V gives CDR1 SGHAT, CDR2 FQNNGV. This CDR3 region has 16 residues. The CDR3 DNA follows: TGTGCCAGCAGCTTACGATCGGCGGGTAGCACAGATACGCAGTATTTT. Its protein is CASSLRSAGSTDTQYF.

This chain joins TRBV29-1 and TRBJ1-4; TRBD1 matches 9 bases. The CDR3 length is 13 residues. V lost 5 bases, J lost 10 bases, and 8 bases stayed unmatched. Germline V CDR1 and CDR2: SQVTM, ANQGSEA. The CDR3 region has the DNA TGCAGCGTTCGGACAGGGGATAGGGGAAAACTGTTTTTT. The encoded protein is CSVRTGDRGKLFF.